This TCR beta chain was captured by sequencing in a study of regulatory T cells in long-lasting Graves disease. CDR3 size: 16 residues. Losses at the gene ends were 0 bases for V and 4 bases for J; bases not matched to a gene: 7. Per germline, CDR1 MGHRA and CDR2 YSYEKL. In building TCR beta libraries, iRepertoire HTBI primers were used together with Arm-PCR of CDR3 regions. Via MiXCR, TCRdb re-called the multiplex PCR reads, giving one row per CDR3 protein. The data hold around 500,000 distinct CDR3 sequences, with roughly 13% observed a single time. Study-wide results and caveats: Under persistent disease, TRBV28, TRBJ1-2 and TRBJ2-5 were used preferentially. The TCR repertoire of persistent Graves' patients was less diverse than that of newly diagnosed ones.

About this clonotype itself: What it binds is unknown.

Indicated time point: newly diagnosed GD, antithyroid drugs for less than 3 months. Scientists built the TCR library using RNA that was extracted from PBMCs. In addition, the sample was reused for a study of T cells in Graves' hyperthyroidism and ophthalmopathy. This second study says: Used for diagnoses were clinical symptoms, serum thyroxine and TRAb, thyroid ultrasound and orbital computed tomography.

The chain combines TRBV4-1 with TRBJ2-7, with 9 positions matching TRBD1. The sequence derives from a man aged 25 to 40 with Graves disease. Sequenced here: peripheral blood mononuclear cells (PBMCs), sampled at new diagnosis, from a patient treated with antithyroid drugs. The chain's CDR3 is CASSQDGGQGSYEQYF. The CDR3 nucleotides read TGCGCCAGCAGCCAAGATGGCGGACAGGGGTCTTACGAGCAGTACTTC.